This T cell receptor (beta chain) was identified in a study of breast tumors, draining lymph nodes, adjacent tissues (dated by TCRdb to about 2016). Some background on the complete study: Breast cancer patients provided tumor, adjacent nontumor tissue and axillary lymph nodes, and the study compared the TCR beta repertoires across these three sources. The study was designed to assess the relationships and possible T-cell exchange between tumor, surrounding tissue and draining lymph node repertoires in human breast cancer.

After removal of 4 bases from V and 2 bases from J, the junction retains 3 bases not matched to a gene. CDR1 and CDR2, per the germline V gene, are KGHDR and SFDVKD. Counted from cysteine to phenylalanine, this CDR3 has 14 amino acids. Left in the record is the CDR3 DNA by itself, 42 bases read in frame from the first base. This clonotype was observed at least ten times. Its antigen is unknown. Per-base qualities were not stored, and no clone one base away is much larger. Summary of the overall study and its limitations: The data were considered consistent with most tumor T cells being derived from the lymph node and subsequently expanding within tumor tissue. Tumor T-cell repertoires showed less diversity than lymph node repertoires and more diversity than nontumor tissue repertoires, and tumor T-cell repertoires showed preferential V and J gene usage. The study presented the conclusion that tumor T cells originate in lymph nodes as consistent with a hypothesis, not as something directly demonstrated. The similarity between tumor and nontumor tissue repertoires was significantly greater in luminal-like breast cancer than in basal-like breast cancer.

TCRdb lists the instrument as Illumina HiSeq 2000. TCR beta chain libraries were generated by multiplex PCR amplification. High-throughput sequencing was used to analyze the amplified TCR beta chain products. In TCRdb, the public reads were trimmed at Q25 with fastp and aligned with MiXCR, with productive beta chains retained. Rows with a matching CDR3 protein are joined into one entry that keeps the most common DNA and genes. In this sample the table shows under 150,000 distinct CDR3 sequences, about 20% of which occur a single time. About 3.7% of the sample is taken by the ten largest. The lymph node samples were taken from the axillary draining lymph nodes of breast cancer patients.

The sequence was obtained from a female donor with breast cancer. Some clones in this sample may be carry-over from other donors' samples. The V and J segments used are TRBV24-1 and TRBJ1-2, with 7 bases in between that match TRBD1. The sample taken for sequencing was axillary lymph node tissue. CDR3 reads: CATSEWDRNYGYTF. The base sequence is TGTGCCACCAGTGAGTGGGACAGAAACTATGGCTACACCTTC.